This TCR beta chain is drawn from a study of blood T cell repertoires in COVID-19. The CDR3 totals 14 residues. Germline values: CDR1 MNHEY, CDR2 SVGEGT. With 6 bases clipped from V and 6 bases from J, the junction kept 7 bases outside the gene matches. The protocol was immunoSEQ multiplex PCR, while the TCRdb copy is restricted to in-frame clones and leaves out a portion. Of approximately 250,000 clones listed, roughly 85% were seen once; the top ten hold 9.1%. The chain links TRBV6-2 or TRBV6-3 to TRBJ2-2; TRBD1 aligns across 7 bases. Sequencing used PBMCs or T cells enriched from blood (not recorded which). The receptor comes from a woman between 50 and 59 years old with acute COVID-19. For the CDR3, the DNA is TGTGCCAGCAGCTTTTCCACAGGGGCCGGGGAGCTGTTTTTT. Translated, it gives CASSFSTGAGELFF.